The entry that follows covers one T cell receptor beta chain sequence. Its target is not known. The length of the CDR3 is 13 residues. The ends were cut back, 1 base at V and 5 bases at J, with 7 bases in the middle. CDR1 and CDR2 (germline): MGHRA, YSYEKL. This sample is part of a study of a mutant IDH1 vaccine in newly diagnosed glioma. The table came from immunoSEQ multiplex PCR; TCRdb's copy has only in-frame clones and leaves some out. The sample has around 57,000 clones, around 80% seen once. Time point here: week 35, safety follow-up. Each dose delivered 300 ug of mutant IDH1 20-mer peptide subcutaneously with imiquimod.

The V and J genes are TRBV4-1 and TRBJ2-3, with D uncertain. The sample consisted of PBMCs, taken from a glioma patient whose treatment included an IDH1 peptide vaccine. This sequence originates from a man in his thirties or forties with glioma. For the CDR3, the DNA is TGCGCCAGCAGCCAAGGGGTCCAAGATACGCAGTATTTT. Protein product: CASSQGVQDTQYF.